This is a list of T cell receptor beta chains from one sample in a study of cytomegalovirus exposure and HLA in healthy donors. The data were produced by immunoSEQ multiplex PCR, yet TCRdb's version contains in-frame clones alone and is incomplete. The table has fewer than 130,000 clones, over 75% seen once. Sequencing was done on a sample of PBMCs. These receptors all come from a woman aged 25 to 39 in good health and CMV-seropositive. CDR3s leave out the opening cysteine and the closing phenylalanine or tryptophan.

v_gene: TRBV6-5
CDR3aa: ASSYGRGLNTGELF

v_gene: TRBV7-9
CDR3aa: ASSTQTGGAHGGYT

v_gene: TRBV19
CDR3aa: ASTAGGLGYEQY

v_gene: TRBV2
CDR3aa: ASSLRQGSYNEQF

v_gene: TRBV4-2
CDR3aa: ASSQNPTTVSDGYT

v_gene: TRBV11-2
CDR3aa: ASSLLAGARPDTQY

v_gene: TRBV7-2
CDR3aa: ASSSYSWGLAGSYEQY

v_gene: TRBV29-1
CDR3aa: SVEAGTVSYEQY

v_gene: TRBV5-8
CDR3aa: ASSLALGLGTYEQY

v_gene: TRBV7-6
CDR3aa: ASSLTSGASQETQY

v_gene: TRBV5-1
CDR3aa: ASSLEGWTNSYEQY

v_gene: TRBV7-6
CDR3aa: ASSSGQVYTEAF

v_gene: TRBV30
CDR3aa: AWSAGFGRRNTEAF

v_gene: TRBV4-2
CDR3aa: ASSQSGTSGLYDEQY

v_gene: TRBV20-1
CDR3aa: SASLVDTQY

v_gene: TRBV7-9
CDR3aa: ASSSNVDQPQH

v_gene: TRBV5-1
CDR3aa: ASSTNQETQY

v_gene: TRBV7-9
CDR3aa: ASSSTAGTGELF

v_gene: TRBV2
CDR3aa: ASLRDSGNTIY

v_gene: TRBV30
CDR3aa: AWKVHGERNEQF

v_gene: TRBV6-1
CDR3aa: ASNPGQTQPQH

v_gene: TRBV5-6
CDR3aa: ASSLGQSYEQY

v_gene: TRBV6-1
CDR3aa: ASSDGTGLNGYIQY

v_gene: TRBV9
CDR3aa: ASSVDPRLTLNEQY

v_gene: TRBV27
CDR3aa: ASSLRGNQPQH

v_gene: TRBV4-3
CDR3aa: ASSQDGPGGANTEAF

v_gene: TRBV29-1
CDR3aa: SVRQGTTEAF